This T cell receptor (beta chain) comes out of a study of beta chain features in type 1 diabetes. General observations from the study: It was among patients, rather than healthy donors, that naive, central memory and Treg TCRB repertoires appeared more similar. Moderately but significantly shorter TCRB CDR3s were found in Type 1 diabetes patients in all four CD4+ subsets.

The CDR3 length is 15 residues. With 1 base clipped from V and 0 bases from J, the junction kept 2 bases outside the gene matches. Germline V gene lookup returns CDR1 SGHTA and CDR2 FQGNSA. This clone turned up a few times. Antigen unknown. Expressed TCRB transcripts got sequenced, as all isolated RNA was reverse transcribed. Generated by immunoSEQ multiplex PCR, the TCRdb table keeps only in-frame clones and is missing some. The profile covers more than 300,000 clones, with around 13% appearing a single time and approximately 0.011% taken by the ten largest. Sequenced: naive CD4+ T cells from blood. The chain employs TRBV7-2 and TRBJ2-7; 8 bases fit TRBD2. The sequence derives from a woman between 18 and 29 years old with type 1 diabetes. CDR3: CASSLGLALSYEQYF. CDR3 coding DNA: TGTGCCAGCAGCTTAGGACTAGCGCTCTCCTACGAGCAGTACTTC. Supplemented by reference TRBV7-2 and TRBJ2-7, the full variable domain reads GAGVSQSPSNKVTEKGKDVELRCDPISGHTALYWYRQSLGQGLEFLIYFQGNSAPDKSGLPSDRFSAERTGGSVSTLTIQRTQQEDSAVYLCASSLGLALSYEQYFGPGTRLTVT.